This TCR beta chain was sequenced for a study of cytomegalovirus exposure and HLA in healthy donors. Whole-study results and caveats: There were reportedly fewer N-insertions in an Asian-associated ancestry cluster than the approximately 670-donor mean, in a later analysis. The authors considered a cluster of highly shared sequence variants likely to be a sequencing artifact. A later analysis linked around 15,000 TCR beta sequences to HLA alleles at 0.05 false discovery rate.

PCR used 60 Vbeta primers and 13 Jbeta primers. Method: immunoSEQ multiplex PCR; TCRdb's copy keeps in-frame clones and lacks some. The sample holds roughly 200,000 clones; approximately 84% are singletons and the top ten take approximately 2.6%. Germline V gene sequence: CDR1 SNHLY, CDR2 FYNNEI. V was clipped by 8 bases and J by 3 bases, with 10 bases between them. The CDR3 totals 12 residues. This clone was counted between two and nine times. Its cognate antigen is unknown. The origin of this receptor is a female donor in good health and CMV-seronegative. The source material was PBMCs. V is TRBV2 and J is TRBJ1-2, with D perhaps TRBD1 (6 bases). The CDR3, as DNA: TGTGCCAGCCGCAGACAGGACTATGGCTACACCTTC. Amino acid sequence: CASRRQDYGYTF.